The rows below give T cell receptor beta chains drawn from one sample of a study of blood T cell repertoires in COVID-19. Generated by immunoSEQ multiplex PCR, the TCRdb table keeps only in-frame clones and is missing some. The sample records 120,000 or so clones, about 80% being singletons. Sequenced: peripheral blood. Receptor source: a human donor in a cohort sampled during active COVID-19. The CDR3 runs from the conserved cysteine through the conserved F or W. Size values are once, few and many counts, or a class for expanded clones, and some rows have none.

len | j_gene | v_gene | abundance | CDR3aa
15 | TRBJ2-1 | TRBV7-2 | NA | CASSFGGSAYNEQFF
16 | TRBJ2-1 | TRBV15 | NA | CATSRERGWSYNEQFF
14 | TRBJ1-6 | TRBV28 | NA | CATAGVFYNSPLHF
13 | TRBJ2-1 | TRBV7-6 | NA | CASSFWGSPEQFF
14 | TRBJ2-7 | TRBV5-6 | NA | CASSFRDYSYEQYF
12 | TRBJ2-3 | TRBV5-6 | NA | CASQRSTDTQYF
15 | TRBJ2-2 | TRBV18 | NA | CASSPIVGGTGELFF
14 | TRBJ2-7 | TRBV5-6 | NA | CASSFLDSGYEQYF
12 | TRBJ1-2 | TRBV15 | many | CATSEQGYGYTF
14 | TRBJ1-2 | TRBV12-5 | NA | CASGPAGANYGYTF
16 | TRBJ1-6 | TRBV6-5 | NA | CASSYSWGRVNSPLHF
17 | TRBJ2-5 | TRBV2 | NA | CASSESLATPLQETQYF
13 | TRBJ2-7 | TRBV4-2 | NA | CASSQGLNYEQYF
14 | TRBJ2-7 | TRBV18 | NA | CASSPTGGPTEQYF
17 | TRBJ2-2 | TRBV3-1/TRBV3-2 | NA | CASSQDGGQSNTGELFF
14 | TRBJ2-7 | TRBV15 | NA | CATSGGTGVYEQYF
15 | TRBJ2-7 | TRBV28 | NA | CASSSQRGRAYEQYF
13 | TRBJ1-1 | TRBV27 | NA | CASSLRPGTEAFF
14 | TRBJ2-5 | TRBV2 | NA | CASMTRRNQETQYF
13 | TRBJ2-7 | TRBV7-9 | NA | CASSLAFEYEQYF
14 | TRBJ1-1 | TRBV7-3 | NA | CASSPGQANTEAFF
15 | TRBJ2-2 | TRBV6-6 | NA | CASSYSSGHTGELFF
15 | TRBJ1-1 | TRBV19 | NA | CASSIGQGDNTEAFF
15 | TRBJ2-7 | TRBV6-5 | NA | CASSYSRRSKYEQYF
14 | TRBJ2-7 | TRBV5-5 | NA | CASSLEGQAYEQYF
16 | TRBJ2-2 | TRBV7-3 | NA | CASSLSWTPNTGELFF
15 | TRBJ1-1 | TRBV5-1 | once | CASKGGRGMNTEAFF
15 | TRBJ2-2 | TRBV11-2 | NA | CASSGIQGAGGELFF
14 | TRBJ2-3 | TRBV5-5 | once | CASSLSRSTDTQYF
12 | TRBJ2-7 | TRBV7-2 | NA | CASSLSRYEQYF